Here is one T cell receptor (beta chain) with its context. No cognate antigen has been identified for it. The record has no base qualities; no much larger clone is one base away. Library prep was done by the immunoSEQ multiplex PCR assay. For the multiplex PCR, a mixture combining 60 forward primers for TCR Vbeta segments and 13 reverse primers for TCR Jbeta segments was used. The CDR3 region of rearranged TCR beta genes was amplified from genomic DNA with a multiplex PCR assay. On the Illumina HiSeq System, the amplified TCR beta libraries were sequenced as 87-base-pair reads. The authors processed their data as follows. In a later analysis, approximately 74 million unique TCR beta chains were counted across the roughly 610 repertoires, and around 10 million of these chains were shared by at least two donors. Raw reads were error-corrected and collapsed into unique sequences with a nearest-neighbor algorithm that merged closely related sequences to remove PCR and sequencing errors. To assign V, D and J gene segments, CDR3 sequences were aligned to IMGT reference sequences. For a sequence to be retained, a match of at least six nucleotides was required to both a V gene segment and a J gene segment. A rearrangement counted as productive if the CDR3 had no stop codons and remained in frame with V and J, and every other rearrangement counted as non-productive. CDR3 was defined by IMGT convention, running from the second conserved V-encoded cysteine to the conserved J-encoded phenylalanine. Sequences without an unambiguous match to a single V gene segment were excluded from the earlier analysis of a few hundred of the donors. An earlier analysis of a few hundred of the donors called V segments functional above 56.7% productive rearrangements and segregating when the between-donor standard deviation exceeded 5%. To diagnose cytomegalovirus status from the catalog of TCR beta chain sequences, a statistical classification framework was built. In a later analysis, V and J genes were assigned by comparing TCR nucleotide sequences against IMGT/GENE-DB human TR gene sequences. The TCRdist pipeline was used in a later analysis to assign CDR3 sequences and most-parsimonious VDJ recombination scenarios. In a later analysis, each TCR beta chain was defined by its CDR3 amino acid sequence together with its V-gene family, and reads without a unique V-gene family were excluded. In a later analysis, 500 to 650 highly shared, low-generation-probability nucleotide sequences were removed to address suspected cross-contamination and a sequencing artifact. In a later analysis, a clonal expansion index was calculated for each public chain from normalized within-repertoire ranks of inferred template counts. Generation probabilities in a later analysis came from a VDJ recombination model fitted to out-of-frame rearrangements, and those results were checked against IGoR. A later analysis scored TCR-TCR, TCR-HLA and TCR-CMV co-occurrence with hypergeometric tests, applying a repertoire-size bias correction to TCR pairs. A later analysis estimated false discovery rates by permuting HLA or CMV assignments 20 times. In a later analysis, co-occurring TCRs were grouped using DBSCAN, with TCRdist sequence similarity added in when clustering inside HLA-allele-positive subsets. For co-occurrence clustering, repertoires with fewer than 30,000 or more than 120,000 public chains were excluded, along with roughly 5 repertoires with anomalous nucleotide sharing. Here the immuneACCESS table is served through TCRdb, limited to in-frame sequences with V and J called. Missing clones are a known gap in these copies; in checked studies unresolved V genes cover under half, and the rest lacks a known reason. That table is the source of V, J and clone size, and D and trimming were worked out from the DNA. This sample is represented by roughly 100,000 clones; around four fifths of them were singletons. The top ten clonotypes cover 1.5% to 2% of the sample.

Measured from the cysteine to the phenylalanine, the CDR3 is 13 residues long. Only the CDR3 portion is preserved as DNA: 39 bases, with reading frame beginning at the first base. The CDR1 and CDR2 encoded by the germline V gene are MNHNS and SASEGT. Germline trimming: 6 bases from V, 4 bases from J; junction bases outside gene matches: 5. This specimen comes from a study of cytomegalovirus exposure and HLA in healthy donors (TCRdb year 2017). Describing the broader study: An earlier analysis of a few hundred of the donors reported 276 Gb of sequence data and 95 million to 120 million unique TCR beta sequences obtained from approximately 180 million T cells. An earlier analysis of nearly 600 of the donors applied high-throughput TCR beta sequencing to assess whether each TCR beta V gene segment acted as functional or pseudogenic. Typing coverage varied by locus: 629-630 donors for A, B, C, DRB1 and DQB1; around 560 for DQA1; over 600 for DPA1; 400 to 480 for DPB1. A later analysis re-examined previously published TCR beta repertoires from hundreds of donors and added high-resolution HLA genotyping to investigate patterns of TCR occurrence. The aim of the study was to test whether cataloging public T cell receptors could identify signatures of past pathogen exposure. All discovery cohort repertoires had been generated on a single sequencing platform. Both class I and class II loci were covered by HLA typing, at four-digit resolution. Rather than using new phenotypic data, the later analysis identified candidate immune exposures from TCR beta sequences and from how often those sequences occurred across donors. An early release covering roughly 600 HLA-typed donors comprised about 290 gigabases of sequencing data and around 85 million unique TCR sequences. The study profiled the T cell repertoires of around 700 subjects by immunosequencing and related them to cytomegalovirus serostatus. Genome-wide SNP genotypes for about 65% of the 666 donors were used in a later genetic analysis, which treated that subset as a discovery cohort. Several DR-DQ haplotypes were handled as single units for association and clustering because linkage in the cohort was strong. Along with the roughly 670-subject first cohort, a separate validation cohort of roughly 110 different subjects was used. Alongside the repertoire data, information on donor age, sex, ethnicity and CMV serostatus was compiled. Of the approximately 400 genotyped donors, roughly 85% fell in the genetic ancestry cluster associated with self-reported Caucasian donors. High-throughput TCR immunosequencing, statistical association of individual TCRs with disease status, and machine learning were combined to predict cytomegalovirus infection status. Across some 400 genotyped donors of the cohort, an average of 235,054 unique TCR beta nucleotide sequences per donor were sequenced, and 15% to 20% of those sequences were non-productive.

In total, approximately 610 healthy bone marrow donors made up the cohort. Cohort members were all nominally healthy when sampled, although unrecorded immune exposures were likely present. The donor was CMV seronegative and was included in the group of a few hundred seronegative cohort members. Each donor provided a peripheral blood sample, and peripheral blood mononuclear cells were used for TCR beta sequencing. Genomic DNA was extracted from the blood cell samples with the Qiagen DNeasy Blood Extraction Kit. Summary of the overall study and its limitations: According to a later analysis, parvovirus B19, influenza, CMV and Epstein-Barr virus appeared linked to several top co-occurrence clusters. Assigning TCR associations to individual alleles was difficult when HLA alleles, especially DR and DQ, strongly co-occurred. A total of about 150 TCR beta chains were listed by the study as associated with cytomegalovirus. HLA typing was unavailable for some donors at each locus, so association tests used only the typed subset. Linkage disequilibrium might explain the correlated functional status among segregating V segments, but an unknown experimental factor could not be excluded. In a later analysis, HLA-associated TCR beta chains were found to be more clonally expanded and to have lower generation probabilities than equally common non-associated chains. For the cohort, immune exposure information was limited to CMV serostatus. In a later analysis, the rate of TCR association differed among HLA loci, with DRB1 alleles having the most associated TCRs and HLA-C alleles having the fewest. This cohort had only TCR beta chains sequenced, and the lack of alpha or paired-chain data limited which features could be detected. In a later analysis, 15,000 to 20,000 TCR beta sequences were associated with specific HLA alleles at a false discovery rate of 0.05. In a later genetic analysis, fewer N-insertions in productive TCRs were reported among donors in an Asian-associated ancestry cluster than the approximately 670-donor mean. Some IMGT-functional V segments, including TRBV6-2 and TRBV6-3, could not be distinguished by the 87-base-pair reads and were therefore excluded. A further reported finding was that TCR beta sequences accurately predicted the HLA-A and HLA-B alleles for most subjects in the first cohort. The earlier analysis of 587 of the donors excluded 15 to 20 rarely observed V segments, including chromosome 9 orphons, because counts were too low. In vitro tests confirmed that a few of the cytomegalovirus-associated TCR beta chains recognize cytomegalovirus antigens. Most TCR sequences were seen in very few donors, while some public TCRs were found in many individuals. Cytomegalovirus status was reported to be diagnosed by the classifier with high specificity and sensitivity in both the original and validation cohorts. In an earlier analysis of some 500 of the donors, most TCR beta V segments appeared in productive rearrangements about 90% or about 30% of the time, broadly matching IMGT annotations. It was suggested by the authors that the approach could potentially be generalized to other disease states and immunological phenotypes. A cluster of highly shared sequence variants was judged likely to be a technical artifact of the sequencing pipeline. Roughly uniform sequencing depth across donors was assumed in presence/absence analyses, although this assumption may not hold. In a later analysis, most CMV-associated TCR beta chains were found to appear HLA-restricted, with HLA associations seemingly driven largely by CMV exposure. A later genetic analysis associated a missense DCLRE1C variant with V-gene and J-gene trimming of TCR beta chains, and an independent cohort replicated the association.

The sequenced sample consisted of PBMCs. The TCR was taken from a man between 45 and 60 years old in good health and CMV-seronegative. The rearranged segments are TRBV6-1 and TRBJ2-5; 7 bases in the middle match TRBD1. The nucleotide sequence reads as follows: TGTGCCAGCAGGGACAGGACGTTAGAGACCCAGTACTTC. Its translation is CASRDRTLETQYF.